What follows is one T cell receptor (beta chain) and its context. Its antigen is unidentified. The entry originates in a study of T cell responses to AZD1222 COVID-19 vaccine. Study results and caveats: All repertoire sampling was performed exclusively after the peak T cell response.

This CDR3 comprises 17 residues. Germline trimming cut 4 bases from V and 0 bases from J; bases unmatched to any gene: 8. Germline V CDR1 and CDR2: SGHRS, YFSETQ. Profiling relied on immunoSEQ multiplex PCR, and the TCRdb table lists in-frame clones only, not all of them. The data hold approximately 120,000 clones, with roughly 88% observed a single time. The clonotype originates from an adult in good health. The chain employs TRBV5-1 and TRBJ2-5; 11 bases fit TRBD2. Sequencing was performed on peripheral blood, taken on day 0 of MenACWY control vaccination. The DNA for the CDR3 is TGCGCCAGCAGCCCAACGACTAGCGGGGCGTACCAAGAGACCCAGTACTTC. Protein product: CASSPTTSGAYQETQYF.